This TCR beta chain stems from a study of blood T cell repertoires in COVID-19. There are 14 residues in the CDR3. The ends were cut back, 5 bases at V and 5 bases at J, with 15 bases in the middle. In germline, CDR1 is SEHNR, CDR2 FQNEAQ (reference sequence). The method was immunoSEQ multiplex PCR; TCRdb's version includes in-frame clones alone and lacks a portion of them. The sample consists of hundreds of thousands of clones, about 90% of them appearing once. The source is a woman aged 25 to 39 with COVID-19, enrolled during active disease. This chain joins TRBV7-9 and TRBJ1-1, with D uncertain. The sample consisted of peripheral blood. The CDR3 here is CASSLRGERTEAFF. The CDR3 DNA reads as TGTGCCAGCAGCCTTAGAGGAGAACGAACTGAAGCTTTCTTT.